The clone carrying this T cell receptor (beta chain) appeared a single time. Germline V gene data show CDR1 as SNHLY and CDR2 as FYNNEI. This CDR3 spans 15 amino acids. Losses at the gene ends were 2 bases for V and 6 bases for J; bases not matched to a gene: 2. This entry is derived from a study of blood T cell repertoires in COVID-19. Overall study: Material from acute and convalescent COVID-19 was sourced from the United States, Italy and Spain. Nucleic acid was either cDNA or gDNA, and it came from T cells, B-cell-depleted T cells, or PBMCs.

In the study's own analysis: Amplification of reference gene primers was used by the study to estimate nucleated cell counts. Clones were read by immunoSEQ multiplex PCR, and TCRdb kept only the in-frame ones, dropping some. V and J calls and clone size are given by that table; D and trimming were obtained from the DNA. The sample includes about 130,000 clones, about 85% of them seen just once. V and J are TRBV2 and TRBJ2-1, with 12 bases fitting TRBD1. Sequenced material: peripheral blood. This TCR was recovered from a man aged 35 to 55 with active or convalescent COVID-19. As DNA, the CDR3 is TGTGCCAGCAGTGAAAGGGGACAGGGGGCCAATGAGCAGTTCTTC. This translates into CASSERGQGANEQFF.